Below, 26 T cell receptor beta chains from the same sample are listed, as sequenced in a study of T cell responses to AZD1222 COVID-19 vaccine. Method: immunoSEQ multiplex PCR; TCRdb's copy keeps in-frame clones and lacks some. The ten most abundant clones cover approximately 2% of a sample with over 140,000 clones. Sequencing was performed on peripheral blood. All receptors come from an adult in good health.

The genes are TRBV9 and TRBJ1-2; D is unresolved. The CDR3 is 17 amino acids. V lost 1 base and J 4 bases, leaving 20 bases between the germline ends. Germline V gene sequence: CDR1 SGDLS, CDR2 YYNGEE. This CDR3 is CASSVFDGQTGGYGYTF. CDR3 DNA: TGTGCCAGCAGCGTATTTGACGGTCAGACTGGTGGCTATGGCTACACCTTC.

Here the CDR3 reads CASSLAGGQINYGYTF. The CDR3, as DNA: TGTGCCAGCAGCTTAGCAGGAGGACAGATTAACTATGGCTACACCTTC. This chain connects TRBV7-2 to TRBJ1-2; the D gene is possibly TRBD1 (6 bases). Germline CDR1 reads SGHTA; CDR2 reads FQGNSA. Trimming stripped 0 bases from V and 1 base from J, with 12 bases between. CDR3 length equals 16 residues.

The chain has TRBV9 and TRBJ1-2, with a weak D call TRBD1 (6 bases). The CDR3 is made up of 14 amino acids. Germline CDR1 is SGDLS and CDR2 is YYNGEE. Trimming took off 3 bases at V and 1 base at J, with 10 bases between the two ends. CDR3 residues: CASSAAQGNYGYTF. In nucleotides, the CDR3 is TGTGCCAGCAGCGCCGCACAGGGTAACTATGGCTACACCTTC.

The rearrangement joins TRBV2 to TRBJ1-1, with D perhaps TRBD1 (5 bases). The V end was cut by 3 bases, the J end by 2 bases, with 10 bases between. The germline gives CDR1 SNHLY, CDR2 FYNNEI. CDR3 size: 14 residues. The CDR3 spells CASSEGVINTEAFF. CDR3 DNA sequence: TGTGCCAGCAGTGAGGGGGTTATCAACACTGAAGCTTTCTTT.

V is TRBV5-4 and J is TRBJ1-1, with D tentatively TRBD1 (6 bases). There are 11 residues in the CDR3. Germline values: CDR1 SGHNT, CDR2 YYREEE (reference sequence). The ends were cut back, 4 bases at V and 11 bases at J, with 12 bases in the middle. CDR3 loop: CASSEGVRAFF. The CDR3 DNA sequence: TGTGCCAGCAGCGAGGGGGTGAGGGCTTTCTTT.

This sequence joins TRBV15 and TRBJ1-4, with D maybe TRBD1 (6 bases). Trimming stripped 8 bases from V and 8 bases from J, with 15 bases between. Germline assignment: CDR1 LNHNV and CDR2 YYDKDF (reference sequence). CDR3 size: 13 residues. DNA of the CDR3: TGTGCCACCCAGCGAAGAAGGGGGGAAAAACTGTTTTTT. This encodes CATQRRRGEKLFF.

The gene calls are TRBV5-1 and TRBJ1-6; 7 positions agree with TRBD1. Germline lookup yields CDR1 SGHRS and CDR2 YFSETQ. J lost 8 bases, V lost 4 bases, and 6 bases had no gene match. CDR3 size: 14 residues. CDR3 bases: TGCGCCAGCAGCCCACAGGGGATAGATTCACCCCTCCACTTT. It is translated as CASSPQGIDSPLHF.

The chain carries TRBV28 and TRBJ2-2; D remains ambiguous. Trimming shortened V by 6 bases and J by 2 bases, and 13 bases separated the two germline ends. The length of the CDR3 is 15 residues. Germline CDR1 MDHEN, CDR2 SYDVKM. The CDR3 DNA sequence: TGTGCCAGCAGGGGAAGGACGGTAAACACCGGGGAGCTGTTTTTT. It specifies CASRGRTVNTGELFF.

The CDR3 sequence: CATKEDSSYNSPLHF. CDR3 nucleotide sequence: TGTGCCACCAAAGAGGACAGTAGTTATAATTCACCCCTCCACTTT. This sequence joins TRBV15 and TRBJ1-6, with D possibly TRBD1 on 6 matching bases. This CDR3 region has 15 residues. CDR1 LNHNV and CDR2 YYDKDF come from the germline V gene (reference sequence). V gave up 7 bases and J gave up 4 bases, with 14 bases separating them.

V usage is TRBV6-1 and J usage is TRBJ1-1; the D is unclear. The CDR3 sequence is 15 residues long. Germline V lookup: CDR1 MNHNS, CDR2 SASEGT. The V and J ends lost 0 bases and 0 bases respectively, with 8 bases between them. The CDR3 nucleotides are TGTGCCAGCAGTGAAGCGCTTGGGGTGAACACTGAAGCTTTCTTT. Translation: CASSEALGVNTEAFF.

The rearrangement links TRBV11-2 to TRBJ1-5; 12 bases are shared with TRBD1. Germline V gene data show CDR1 as SGHAT and CDR2 as FQNNGV. V was pared by 3 bases and J by 0 bases, with 6 bases of the junction left unmatched. This CDR3 region has 18 residues. CDR3 sequence (DNA): TGTGCCAGCAGCTTGGGGACAGGGGGCGCCTATAGCAATCAGCCCCAGCATTTT. Translated, it gives CASSLGTGGAYSNQPQHF.

The chain carries TRBV19 and TRBJ1-2; 11 positions agree with TRBD1. The germline CDR1 and CDR2 sequences are LNHDA and SQIVND (reference sequence). J lost 4 bases, V lost 5 bases, and 15 bases had no gene match. This CDR3 contains 18 residues. The CDR3 reads CASSRYGQGAPRGYGYTF. CDR3 coding DNA: TGTGCCAGTAGTCGGTATGGACAGGGGGCACCGCGCGGCTATGGCTACACCTTC.

The V call is TRBV11-2, the J call TRBJ1-2; tentative D call: TRBD1 (5 bases). The CDR3 is 14 residues long. Germline V CDR1 and CDR2: SGHAT, FQNNGV. The V end lost 5 bases, the J end lost 8 bases, and 18 bases lay between the germline ends. CDR3 coding DNA: TGTGCCAGCAGCGGGGCTTTAAGGGCGAGGGGCTACACCTTC. Protein sequence: CASSGALRARGYTF.

The V gene is TRBV28, the J gene TRBJ1-6; tentative D call: TRBD1 (6 bases). CDR3 length: 15 residues. The germline CDR1 and CDR2 sequences are MDHEN and SYDVKM. V was shortened by 6 bases and J by 9 bases, with 18 bases between the two germline ends. CDR3 coding DNA: TGTGCCAGCAGCCGCTCACAGGGCAAACTTTCACCCCTCCACTTT. Protein: CASSRSQGKLSPLHF. The variable domain in full, completed from reference TRBV28 and TRBJ1-6, reads DVKVTQSSRYLVKRTGEKVFLECVQDMDHENMFWYRQDPGLGLRLIYFSYDVKMKEKGDIPEGYSVSREKKERFSLILESASTNQTSMYLCASSRSQGKLSPLHFGNGTRLTVT.

The V call is TRBV19, the J call TRBJ1-4; TRBD1 might be the D (5 bases). Germline CDR1 reads LNHDA; CDR2 reads SQIVND (reference sequence). Trimming removed 3 bases from V and 4 bases from J, with 12 bases in between. The CDR3 sequence is 15 residues long. CDR3: CASSMGQGDNEKLFF. CDR3 nucleotide sequence: TGTGCCAGTAGTATGGGGCAGGGAGATAATGAAAAACTGTTTTTT.

The J gene is TRBJ1-2, the V gene TRBV7-9, with D uncertain. The germline V gene has CDR1 SEHNR and CDR2 FQNEAQ (reference sequence). The CDR3 spans 14 residues. Trimming removed 3 bases from V and 4 bases from J, with 12 bases in between. The CDR3 DNA reads as TGTGCCAGCAGCTTGACCTTCGATGGCTATGGCTACACCTTC. Its protein product is CASSLTFDGYGYTF. Full variable domain (outside the CDR3, taken from reference TRBV7-9 and TRBJ1-2): DTGVSQNPRHKITKRGQNVTFRCDPISEHNRLYWYRQTLGQGPEFLTYFQNEAQLEKSRLLSDRFSAERPKGSFSTLEIQRTEQGDSAMYLCASSLTFDGYGYTFGSGTRLTVV.

V is TRBV19 and J is TRBJ2-2; D perhaps matches TRBD1 (6 bases). The CDR3 consists of 15 residues. Germline CDR1 LNHDA, CDR2 SQIVND (reference sequence). Deletions cut 3 bases from V and 7 bases from J, with 15 bases between. The CDR3 loop reads CASSIFRQDGGELFF. The CDR3 region has the DNA TGTGCCAGTAGTATTTTTAGACAGGATGGCGGGGAGCTGTTTTTT. Filled out from reference TRBV19 and TRBJ2-2, the complete variable domain reads DGGITQSPKYLFRKEGQNVTLSCEQNLNHDAMYWYRQDPGQGLRLIYYSQIVNDFQKGDIAEGYSVSREKKESFPLTVTSAQKNPTAFYLCASSIFRQDGGELFFGEGSRLTVL.

The rearrangement uses TRBV4-1 and TRBJ1-2; D is unresolved. The germline CDR1 and CDR2 sequences are MGHRA and YSYEKL. CDR3 length: 16 amino acids. Trimming took 4 bases from V and 1 from J, leaving 16 bases between them. CDR3 loop: CASSLTPRPNNYGYTF. DNA for the CDR3: TGCGCCAGCAGCCTAACCCCCCGGCCGAATAACTATGGCTACACCTTC.

The V and J genes are TRBV5-4 and TRBJ1-2; D is possibly TRBD1 (5 bases). The CDR3 has 15 residues. Germline V CDR1 and CDR2: SGHNT, YYREEE (reference sequence). The ends were cut back, 6 bases at V and 4 bases at J, with 19 bases in the middle. CDR3 protein: CASTATGTVSYGYTF. The CDR3 region has the DNA TGTGCCAGCACCGCTACCGGGACCGTAAGCTATGGCTACACCTTC. Together with reference TRBV5-4 and TRBJ1-2, the CDR3 gives the full variable domain: ETGVTQSPTHLIKTRGQQVTLRCSSQSGHNTVSWYQQALGQGPQFIFQYYREEENGRGNFPPRFSGLQFPNYSSELNVNALELDDSALYLCASTATGTVSYGYTFGSGTRLTVV.

The rearrangement uses TRBV5-1 and TRBJ1-6; D not certain. The CDR3 is made up of 14 amino acids. CDR1 SGHRS and CDR2 YFSETQ come from the germline V gene. V shed 1 base and J shed 5 bases, with 7 bases lying between them. The CDR3 DNA reads as TGCGCCAGCAGCTTGTTAGAGCATAATTCACCCCTCCACTTT. This translates into CASSLLEHNSPLHF.

The chain joins TRBV30 to TRBJ1-6; D is unclear. CDR1 is GTSNPN and CDR2 is SVGIG in the germline V gene (reference sequence). Trimming pared 1 base from V and 0 bases from J, leaving 7 bases between. This CDR3 spans 15 amino acids. The CDR3 DNA is TGTGCCTGGAGTGACCAAAGCTCCTATAATTCACCCCTCCACTTT. Its translation: CAWSDQSSYNSPLHF.

The rearrangement joins TRBV29-1 to TRBJ1-1; no clear D gene. The germline V and J ends were trimmed by 0 bases and 5 bases, with 10 bases remaining between them. Germline CDR1 reads SQVTM; CDR2 reads ANQGSEA. The CDR3 loop spans 13 amino acids. As DNA, the CDR3 is TGCAGCGTTGAAGAGAGCCGATTTACTGAAGCTTTCTTT. Translated, it gives CSVEESRFTEAFF.

J is TRBJ1-6 and V is TRBV10-3; the match to TRBD1 covers 8 bases. With V trimmed by 6 bases and J by 14 bases, 9 bases remained unmatched. Germline V lookup: CDR1 ENHRY, CDR2 SYGVKD. The CDR3 runs to 13 residues. The CDR3 protein is CAISRDRLLTLHF. CDR3 in DNA: TGTGCCATCAGCCGGGACAGGCTTTTGACCCTCCACTTT.

The gene calls are TRBV19 and TRBJ1-5; D is undetermined. Germline values: CDR1 LNHDA, CDR2 SQIVND (reference sequence). The V end lost 5 bases, the J end lost 6 bases, and 11 bases lay between the germline ends. The CDR3 is 13 residues long. This chain's CDR3 is CASSLRVGQPQHF. The CDR3, as DNA: TGTGCCAGTAGTCTGAGGGTTGGTCAGCCCCAGCATTTT.

The rearrangement links TRBV6-2 or TRBV6-3 to TRBJ2-7; D unclear. Germline loops: CDR1 MNHEY, CDR2 SVGEGT. This CDR3 is built from 15 residues. With 4 bases removed from V and 0 bases from J, the gap between germline ends came to 13 bases. The CDR3 coding sequence is TGTGCCAGCAGTTCACCTACACGGGTCTCCTACGAGCAGTACTTC. It encodes CASSSPTRVSYEQYF.

J is TRBJ1-6 and V is TRBV6-5; tentative D call: TRBD1 (6 bases). Trimming took 6 bases from V and 7 from J, leaving 13 bases between them. The CDR3 has 14 amino acids. The germline CDR1 and CDR2 sequences are MNHEY and SVGAGI. The CDR3 nucleotides are TGTGCCAGCAGCCCAGACAGGAAGAATTCACCCCTCCACTTT. Translation: CASSPDRKNSPLHF.